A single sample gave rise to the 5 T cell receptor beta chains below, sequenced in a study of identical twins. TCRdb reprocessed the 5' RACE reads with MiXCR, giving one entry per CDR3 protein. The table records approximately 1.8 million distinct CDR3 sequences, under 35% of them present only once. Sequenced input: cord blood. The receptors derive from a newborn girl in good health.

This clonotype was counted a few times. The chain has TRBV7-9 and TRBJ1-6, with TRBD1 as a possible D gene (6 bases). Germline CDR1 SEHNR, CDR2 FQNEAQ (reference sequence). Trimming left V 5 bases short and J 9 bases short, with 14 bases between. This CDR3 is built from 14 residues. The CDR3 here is CASSPGTIRSPLHF. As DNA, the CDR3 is TGTGCCAGCAGCCCCGGGACAATCCGTTCACCCCTCCACTTT.

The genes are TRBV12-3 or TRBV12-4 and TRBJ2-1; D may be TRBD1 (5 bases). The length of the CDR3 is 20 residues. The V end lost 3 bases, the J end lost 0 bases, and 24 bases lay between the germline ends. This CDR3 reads CASSFFSRGIPVPSYNEQFF. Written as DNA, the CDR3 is TGTGCCAGCAGTTTTTTTTCAAGGGGAATACCTGTACCCTCCTACAATGAGCAGTTCTTC.

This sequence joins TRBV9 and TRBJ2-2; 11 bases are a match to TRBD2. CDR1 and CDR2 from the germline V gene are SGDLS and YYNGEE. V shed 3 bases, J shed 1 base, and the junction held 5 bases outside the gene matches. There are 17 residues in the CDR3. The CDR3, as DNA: TGTGCCAGCAGCGATCGACTAGCGGGGCGGAACACCGGGGAGCTGTTTTTT. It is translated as CASSDRLAGRNTGELFF. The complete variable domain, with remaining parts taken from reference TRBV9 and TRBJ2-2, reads DSGVTQTPKHLITATGQRVTLRCSPRSGDLSVYWYQQSLDQGLQFLIQYYNGEERAKGNILERFSAQQFPDLHSELNLSSLELGDSALYFCASSDRLAGRNTGELFFGEGSRLTVL.

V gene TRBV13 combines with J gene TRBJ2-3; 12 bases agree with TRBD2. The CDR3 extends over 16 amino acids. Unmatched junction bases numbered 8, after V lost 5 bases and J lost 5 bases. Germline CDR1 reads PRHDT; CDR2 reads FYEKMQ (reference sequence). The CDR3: CASSPASGRGGDTQYF. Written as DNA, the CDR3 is TGTGCCAGCAGCCCTGCTAGCGGGAGGGGAGGAGATACGCAGTATTTT.

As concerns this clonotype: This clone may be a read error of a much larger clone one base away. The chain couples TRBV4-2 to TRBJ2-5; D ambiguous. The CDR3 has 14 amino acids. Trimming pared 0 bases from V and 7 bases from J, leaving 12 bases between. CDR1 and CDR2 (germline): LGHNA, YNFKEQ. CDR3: CASSQERIKGTQYF. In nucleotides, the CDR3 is TGTGCCAGCAGCCAAGAGCGCATTAAAGGGACCCAGTACTTC.